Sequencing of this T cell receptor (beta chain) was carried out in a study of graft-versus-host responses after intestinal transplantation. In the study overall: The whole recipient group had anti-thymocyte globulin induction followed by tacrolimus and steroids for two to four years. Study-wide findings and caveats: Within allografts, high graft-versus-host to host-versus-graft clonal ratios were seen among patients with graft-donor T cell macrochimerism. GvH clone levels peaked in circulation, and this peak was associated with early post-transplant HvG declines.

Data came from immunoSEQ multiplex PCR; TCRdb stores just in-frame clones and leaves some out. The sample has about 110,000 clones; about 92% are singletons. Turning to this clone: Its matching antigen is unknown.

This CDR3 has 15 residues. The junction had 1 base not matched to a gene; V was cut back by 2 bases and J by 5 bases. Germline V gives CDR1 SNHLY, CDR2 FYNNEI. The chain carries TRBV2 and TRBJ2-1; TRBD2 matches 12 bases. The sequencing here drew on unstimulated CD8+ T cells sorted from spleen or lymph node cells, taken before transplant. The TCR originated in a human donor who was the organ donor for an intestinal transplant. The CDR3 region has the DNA TGTGCCAGCAGTGAAAGACTAGCGGGGGACAATGAGCAGTTCTTC. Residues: CASSERLAGDNEQFF.